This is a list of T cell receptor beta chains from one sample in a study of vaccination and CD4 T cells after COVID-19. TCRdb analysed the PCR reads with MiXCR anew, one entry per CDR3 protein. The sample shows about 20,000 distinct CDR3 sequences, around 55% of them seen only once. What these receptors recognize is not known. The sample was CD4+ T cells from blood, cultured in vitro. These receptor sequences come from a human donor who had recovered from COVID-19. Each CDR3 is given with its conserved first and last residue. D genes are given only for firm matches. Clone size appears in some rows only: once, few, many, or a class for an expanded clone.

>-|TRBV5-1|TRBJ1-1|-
TGCGCCAGCAGCGGGATAAAAACTGGAGACACTGAAGCTTTCTTT
CASSGIKTGDTEAFF
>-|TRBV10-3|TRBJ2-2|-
TGTGCCATCAGGGGGGGCCGGACCGGGGAGCTGTTTTTT
CAIRGGRTGELFF
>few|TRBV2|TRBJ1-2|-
TGTGCCAGCAGTGGAAGGACGGATGGCTACACCTTC
CASSGRTDGYTF
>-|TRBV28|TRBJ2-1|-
TGTGCCAGCAGTTCCACATCGTCGAATGAGCAGTTCTTC
CASSSTSSNEQFF
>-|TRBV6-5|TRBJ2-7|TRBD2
TGTGCCAGCAGTTCAGTACGCGGGAGCGCTGTCTACGAGCAGTACTTC
CASSSVRGSAVYEQYF
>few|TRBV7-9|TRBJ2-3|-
TGTGCCAGCAGCTTACGATCGGCAAGGGGAGATACGCAGTATTTT
CASSLRSARGDTQYF
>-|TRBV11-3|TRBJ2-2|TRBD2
TGTGCCAGCAGGCCCAGTACCTATCGGACTAGCGGGAGGTTCAAATCCGGGGAGCTGTTTTTT
CASRPSTYRTSGRFKSGELFF
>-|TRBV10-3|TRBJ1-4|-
TGTGCCATCAGTGAGGGAGAAAAACTGTTTTTT
CAISEGEKLFF
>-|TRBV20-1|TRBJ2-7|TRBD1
TGCAGTGCCATTCACTCAGGGGGCGCGGAAGAGCAGTACTTC
CSAIHSGGAEEQYF
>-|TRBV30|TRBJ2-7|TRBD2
TGTGCCTGGGTCCCACGGGTAGCGGGAGGGTCCTACGAGCAGTACTTC
CAWVPRVAGGSYEQYF
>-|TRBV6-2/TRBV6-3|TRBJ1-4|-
TGTGCCAGCGCGGAATGGGGCCTGAGAGAAAAACTGTTTTTT
CASAEWGLREKLFF
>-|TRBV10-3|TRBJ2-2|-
TGTGCCATCAGTGGTGGGGGGAACACCGGGGAGCTGTTTTTT
CAISGGGNTGELFF
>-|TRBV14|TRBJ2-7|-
TGTGCCAGCAGCCAATACTCCTACGAGCAGTACTTC
CASSQYSYEQYF
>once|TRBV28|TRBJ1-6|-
TGTGCCAGCAGTTCGGGGGACCATAATTCACCCCTCCACTTT
CASSSGDHNSPLHF
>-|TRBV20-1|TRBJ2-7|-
TGCAGTGCTAGAGAGGGGACCGCCGCCTACGAGCAGTACTTC
CSAREGTAAYEQYF
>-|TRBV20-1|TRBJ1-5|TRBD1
TGCAGTGCTATAGGGACCTCAGGGGGCCCTAATCAGCCCCAGCATTTT
CSAIGTSGGPNQPQHF
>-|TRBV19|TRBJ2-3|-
TGTGCCAGTAGCCAGAACACAGATACGCAGTATTTT
CASSQNTDTQYF
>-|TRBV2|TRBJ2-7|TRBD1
TGTGCCAGCAAATGGACAGGGGACCCCTTCTTACCCGAGCAGTACTTC
CASKWTGDPFLPEQYF
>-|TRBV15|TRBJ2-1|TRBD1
TGTGCCACCAGCAGCTTCGGACAGGGGAACAATGAGCAGTTCTTC
CATSSFGQGNNEQFF
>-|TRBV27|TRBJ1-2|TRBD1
TGTGCCAGCAGTTTAAGGGGGACAGGGGTTACTCGGTATGGCTACACCTTC
CASSLRGTGVTRYGYTF
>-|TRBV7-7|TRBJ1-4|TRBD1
TGTGCCAGCAGCCCTTCGACAGGGTATTCGGAAAAACTGTTTTTT
CASSPSTGYSEKLFF
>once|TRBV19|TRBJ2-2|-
TGTGCCAGTAAAGTGGTTGGTACCGGGGAGCTGTTTTTT
CASKVVGTGELFF
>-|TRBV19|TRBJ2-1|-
TGTGCCAGTAGTACTATAAATGAGCAGTTCTTC
CASSTINEQFF
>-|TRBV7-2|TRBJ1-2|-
TGTGCCAGCAGCTTAGCGGGGGGGCAGGGTGGCTACACCTTC
CASSLAGGQGGYTF
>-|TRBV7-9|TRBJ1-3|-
TGTGCCAGCAGCTTATTTCGGGGGAAAGGAAACACCATATATTTT
CASSLFRGKGNTIYF
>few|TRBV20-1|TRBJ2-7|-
TGCAGTGCCAAAGACGTGGGCGAGCAGTACTTC
CSAKDVGEQYF
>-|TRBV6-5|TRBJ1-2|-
TGTGCCAGCAGTTATTTACAGGCCTCTAACTATGGCTACACCTTC
CASSYLQASNYGYTF
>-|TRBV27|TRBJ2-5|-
TGTGCCAGCCGCAGGATTAATGTGGAGACCCAGTACTTC
CASRRINVETQYF
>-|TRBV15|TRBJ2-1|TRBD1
TGTGCCACCAGCAGAGATTCCGGGACAGGGGGCGATGAGCAGTTCTTC
CATSRDSGTGGDEQFF
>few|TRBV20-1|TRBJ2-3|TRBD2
TGCAGTGCTAGACTAGCGGTTGAGGGCACAGATACGCAGTATTTT
CSARLAVEGTDTQYF
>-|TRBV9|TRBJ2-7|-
TGTGCCAGCAGCGTAGACACGCCTGGGTACGAGCAGTACTTC
CASSVDTPGYEQYF
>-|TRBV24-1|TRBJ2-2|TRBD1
TGTGCCACCAGTGCGGGGACAGGGTCCACCGGGGAGCTGTTTTTT
CATSAGTGSTGELFF
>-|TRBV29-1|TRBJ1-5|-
TGCAGCGTTGGGACGGGGAATCAGCCCCAGCATTTT
CSVGTGNQPQHF
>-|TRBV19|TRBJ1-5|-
TGTGCCAGTAGTGGGAGGACAGATCAGCCCCAGCATTTT
CASSGRTDQPQHF
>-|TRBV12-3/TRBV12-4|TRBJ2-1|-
TGTGCCAGCAGTTCCGGACCTTCGGAGCAGTTCTTC
CASSSGPSEQFF
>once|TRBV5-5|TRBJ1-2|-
TGTGCCAGCAGCACACCAGTTAACTATGGCTACACCTTC
CASSTPVNYGYTF
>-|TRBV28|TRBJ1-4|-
TGTGCCAGCCGTAGGGGGTCTAATGAAAAACTGTTTTTT
CASRRGSNEKLFF
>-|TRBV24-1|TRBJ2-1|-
TGTGCCACCAGTGCCCACGGTAGCTCCTACAATGAGCAGTTCTTC
CATSAHGSSYNEQFF
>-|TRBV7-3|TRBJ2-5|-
TGTGCCAGCAGCCAAGGACAGCAAGAGACCCAGTACTTC
CASSQGQQETQYF
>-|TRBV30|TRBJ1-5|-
TGTGCCTGGGCCCGACAGAGCAATCAGCCCCAGCATTTT
CAWARQSNQPQHF
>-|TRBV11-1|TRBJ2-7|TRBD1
TGTGCCAGCAGTTCCGGGACAGGTGGCGAGCAGTACTTC
CASSSGTGGEQYF
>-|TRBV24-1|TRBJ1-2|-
TGTGCCACAAGTAGGGACAACTATGGCTACACCTTC
CATSRDNYGYTF
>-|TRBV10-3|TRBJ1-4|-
TGTGCCATCAGTGAGGGGACAACCGGGGGTGAAAAACTGTTTTTT
CAISEGTTGGEKLFF
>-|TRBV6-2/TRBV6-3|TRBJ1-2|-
TGTGCCAGCAGTCCACAGGAAGGCTTCAACTACACCTTC
CASSPQEGFNYTF
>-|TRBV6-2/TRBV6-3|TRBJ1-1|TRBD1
TGTGCCAGCAGCAGACAGGGAAGGCATGCTTTCTTT
CASSRQGRHAFF
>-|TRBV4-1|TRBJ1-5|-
TGCGCCAGCAGCCAAAGCGGGGACGGTTATCAGCCCCAGCATTTT
CASSQSGDGYQPQHF
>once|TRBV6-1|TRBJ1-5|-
TGTGCCACCTGCCTTTTTTTTGGGGGCAATCAGCCCCAGCATTTT
CATCLFFGGNQPQHF
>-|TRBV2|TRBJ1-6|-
TGTGCCGGAAGCAGTCGGGTCGGTAATTCACCCCTCCACTTT
CAGSSRVGNSPLHF
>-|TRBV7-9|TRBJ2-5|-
TGTGCCAGCAGTTCGCTAGCGCTCCAAGAGACCCAGTACTTC
CASSSLALQETQYF
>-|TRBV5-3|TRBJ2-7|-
TGTGCCAGAAGCGGGGCCGGGGTCGAGCAGTACTTC
CARSGAGVEQYF
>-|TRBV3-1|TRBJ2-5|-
TGTGCCAGCAGCCAACGTGGGGGCCAAGAGACCCAGTACTTC
CASSQRGGQETQYF
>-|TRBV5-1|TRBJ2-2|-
TGCGCCAGCAGCCCGACCGGGCTCGCGAACACCGGGGAGCTGTTTTTT
CASSPTGLANTGELFF
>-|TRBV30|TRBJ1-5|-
TGTGCCTGGGGTCTGGACCCGAGGGATCAGCCCCAGCATTTT
CAWGLDPRDQPQHF
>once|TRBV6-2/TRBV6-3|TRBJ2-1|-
TGTGCCAGCAGTTACGCTTACCAAGGGGAGCAGTTCTTC
CASSYAYQGEQFF